This T cell receptor beta chain was retrieved from a study of blood T cell repertoires in COVID-19. For the study at large: Samples came from the United States, Italy and Spain, spanning acute and convalescent COVID-19. Nucleic acid was either cDNA or gDNA, and it came from T cells, B-cell-depleted T cells, or PBMCs.

Repertoires were generated with immunoSEQ multiplex PCR, while TCRdb's copy carries only in-frame clones and drops some. The sample shows fewer than 700,000 clones, 85% to 90% of them seen only once. The ends lost 4 bases at V and 10 bases at J; junction bases unmatched: 11. Germline-derived CDR1 and CDR2 are LGHDT and YNNKEL (reference sequence). This CDR3 is built from 16 residues. Seattle patients were enrolled while actively infected and followed longitudinally. Sample: peripheral blood. V usage is TRBV3-1 (or the pseudogene TRBV3-2) and J usage is TRBJ2-1, with 12 bases lining up with TRBD1. This sequence originates from a woman aged 45-60 years with COVID-19, enrolled during active disease. CDR3 sequence reads: CASSLRDRGQEGEQFF. CDR3 sequence (DNA): TGTGCCAGCAGCCTCCGGGACAGGGGGCAGGAGGGCGAGCAGTTCTTC.